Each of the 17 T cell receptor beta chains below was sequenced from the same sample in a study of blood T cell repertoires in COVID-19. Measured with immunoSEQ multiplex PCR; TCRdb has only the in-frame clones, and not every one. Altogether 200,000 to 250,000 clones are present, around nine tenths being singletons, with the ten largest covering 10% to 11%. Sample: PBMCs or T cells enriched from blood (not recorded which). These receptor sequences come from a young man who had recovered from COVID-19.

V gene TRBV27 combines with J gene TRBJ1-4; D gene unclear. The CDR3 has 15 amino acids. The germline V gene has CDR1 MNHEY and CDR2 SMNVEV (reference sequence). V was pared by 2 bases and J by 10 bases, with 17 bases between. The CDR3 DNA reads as TGTGCCAGCAGTTTAACCGGCCCTAGCGTGGCAAAACTGTTTTTT. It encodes CASSLTGPSVAKLFF.

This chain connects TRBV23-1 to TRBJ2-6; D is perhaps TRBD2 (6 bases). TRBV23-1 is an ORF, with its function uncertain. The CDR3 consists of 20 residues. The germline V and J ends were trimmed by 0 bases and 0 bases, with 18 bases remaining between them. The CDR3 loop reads CASSQSSSATLRSGANVLTF. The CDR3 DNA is TGCGCCAGCAGTCAATCCTCTAGCGCAACTCTGCGCTCTGGGGCCAACGTCCTGACTTTC.

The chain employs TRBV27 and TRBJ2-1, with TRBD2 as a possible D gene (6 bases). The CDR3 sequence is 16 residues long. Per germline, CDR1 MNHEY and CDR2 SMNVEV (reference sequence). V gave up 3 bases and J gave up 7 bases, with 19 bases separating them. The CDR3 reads CASSFHAEGPGNEQFF. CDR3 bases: TGTGCCAGCAGTTTCCACGCGGAGGGCCCAGGAAATGAGCAGTTCTTC.

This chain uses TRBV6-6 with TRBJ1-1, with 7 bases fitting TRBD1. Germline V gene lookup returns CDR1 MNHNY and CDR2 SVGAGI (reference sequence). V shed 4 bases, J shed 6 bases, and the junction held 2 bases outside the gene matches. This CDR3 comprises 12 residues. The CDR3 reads CASSSTGAEAFF. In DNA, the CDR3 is TGTGCCAGCAGTTCAACAGGGGCTGAAGCTTTCTTT.

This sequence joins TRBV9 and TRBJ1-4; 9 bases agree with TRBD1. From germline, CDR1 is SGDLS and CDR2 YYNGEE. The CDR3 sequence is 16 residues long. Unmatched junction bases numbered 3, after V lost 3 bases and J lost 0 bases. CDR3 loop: CASSEGTGSTNEKLFF. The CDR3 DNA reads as TGTGCCAGCAGCGAAGGGACAGGGTCAACTAATGAAAAACTGTTTTTT.

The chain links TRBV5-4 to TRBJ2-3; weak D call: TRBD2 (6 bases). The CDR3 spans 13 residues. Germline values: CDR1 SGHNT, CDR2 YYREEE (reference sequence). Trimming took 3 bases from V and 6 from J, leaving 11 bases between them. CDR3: CASSSPRGDTQYF. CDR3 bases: TGTGCCAGCAGCTCCCCTCGGGGGGATACGCAGTATTTT. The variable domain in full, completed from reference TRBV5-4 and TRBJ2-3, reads ETGVTQSPTHLIKTRGQQVTLRCSSQSGHNTVSWYQQALGQGPQFIFQYYREEENGRGNFPPRFSGLQFPNYSSELNVNALELDDSALYLCASSSPRGDTQYFGPGTRLTVL.

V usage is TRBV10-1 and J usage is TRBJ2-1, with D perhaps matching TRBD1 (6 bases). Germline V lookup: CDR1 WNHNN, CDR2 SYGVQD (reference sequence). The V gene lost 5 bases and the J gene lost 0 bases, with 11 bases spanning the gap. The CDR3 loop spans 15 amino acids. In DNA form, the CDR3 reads TGCGCCAGCAGTCAGGACAGAGACTCCTACAATGAGCAGTTCTTC. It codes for CASSQDRDSYNEQFF.

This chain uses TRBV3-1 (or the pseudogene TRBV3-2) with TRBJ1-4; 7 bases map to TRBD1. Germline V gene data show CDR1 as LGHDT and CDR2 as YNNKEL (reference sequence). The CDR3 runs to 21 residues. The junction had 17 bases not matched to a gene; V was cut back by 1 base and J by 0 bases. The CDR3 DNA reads TGTGCCAGCAGCCAAGGACGGGGAACAACCGGGACAGTTGCAACTAATGAAAAACTGTTTTTT. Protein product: CASSQGRGTTGTVATNEKLFF.

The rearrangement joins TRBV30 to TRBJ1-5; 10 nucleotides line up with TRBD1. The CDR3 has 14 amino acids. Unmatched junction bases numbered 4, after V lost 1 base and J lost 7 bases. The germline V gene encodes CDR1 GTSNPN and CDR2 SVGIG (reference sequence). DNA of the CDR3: TGTGCCTGGAGTGGGGGGACAGGGGCCCAGCCCCAGCATTTT. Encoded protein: CAWSGGTGAQPQHF.

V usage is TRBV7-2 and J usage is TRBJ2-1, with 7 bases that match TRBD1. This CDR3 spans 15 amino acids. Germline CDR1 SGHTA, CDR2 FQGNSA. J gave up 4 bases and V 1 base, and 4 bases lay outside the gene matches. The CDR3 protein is CASSLEGTDYNEQFF. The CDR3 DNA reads TGTGCCAGCAGCTTAGAAGGGACAGATTACAATGAGCAGTTCTTC.

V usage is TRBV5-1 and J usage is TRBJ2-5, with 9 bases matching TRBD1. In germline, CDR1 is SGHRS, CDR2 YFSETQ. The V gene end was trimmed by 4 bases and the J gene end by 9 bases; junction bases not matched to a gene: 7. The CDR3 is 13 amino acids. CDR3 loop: CASSQQGARSQYF. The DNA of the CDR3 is TGCGCCAGCAGCCAACAGGGGGCGAGGTCCCAGTACTTC.

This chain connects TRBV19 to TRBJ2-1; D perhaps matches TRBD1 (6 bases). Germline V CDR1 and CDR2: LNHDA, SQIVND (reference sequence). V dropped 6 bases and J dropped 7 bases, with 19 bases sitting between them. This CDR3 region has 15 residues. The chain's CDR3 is CASSGQFLLVNEQFF. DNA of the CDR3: TGTGCCAGTAGCGGACAGTTTCTTCTTGTGAATGAGCAGTTCTTC.

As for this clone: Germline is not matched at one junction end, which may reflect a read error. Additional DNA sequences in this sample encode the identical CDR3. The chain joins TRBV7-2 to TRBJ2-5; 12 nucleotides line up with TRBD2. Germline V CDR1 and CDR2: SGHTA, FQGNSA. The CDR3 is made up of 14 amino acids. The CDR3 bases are TGTGCCAGCAGCCTAGCGGGGGGGCTAGAGACCCAGTACTTC. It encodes CASSLAGGLETQYF. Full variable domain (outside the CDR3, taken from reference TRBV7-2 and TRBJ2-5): GAGVSQSPSNKVTEKGKDVELRCDPISGHTALYWYRQSLGQGLEFLIYFQGNSAPDKSGLPSDRFSAERTGGSVSTLTIQRTQQEDSAVYLCASSLAGGLETQYFGPGTRLLVL.

The CDR3 DNA sequence: TGTGCCTGGAGGGGGGCCACCTACGAGCAGTACTTC. The encoded protein is CAWRGATYEQYF. The chain has TRBV30 and TRBJ2-7, with a tentative D call TRBD1 (6 bases). The CDR3 runs to 12 residues. Trimming stripped 3 bases from V and 2 bases from J, with 8 bases between. Per germline, CDR1 GTSNPN and CDR2 SVGIG (reference sequence). Combining the CDR3 with reference TRBV30 and TRBJ2-7 gives the whole variable domain SQTIHQWPATLVQPVGSPLSLECTVEGTSNPNLYWYRQAAGRGLQLLFYSVGIGQISSEVPQNLSASRPQDRQFILSSKKLLLSDSGFYLCAWRGATYEQYFGPGTRLTVT.

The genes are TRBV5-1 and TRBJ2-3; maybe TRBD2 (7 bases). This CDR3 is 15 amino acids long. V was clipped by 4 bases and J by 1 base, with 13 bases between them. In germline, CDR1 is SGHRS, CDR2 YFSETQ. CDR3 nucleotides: TGCGCCAGCAGCGGCGCGGGGGCCCGCACAGATACGCAGTATTTT. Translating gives CASSGAGARTDTQYF.

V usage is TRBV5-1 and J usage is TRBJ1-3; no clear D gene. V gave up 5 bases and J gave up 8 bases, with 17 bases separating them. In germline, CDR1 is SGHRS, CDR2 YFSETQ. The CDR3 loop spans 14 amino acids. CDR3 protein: CASRLARSGDTIYF. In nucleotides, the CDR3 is TGCGCCAGCAGGCTAGCGAGGTCTGGGGACACCATATATTTT.

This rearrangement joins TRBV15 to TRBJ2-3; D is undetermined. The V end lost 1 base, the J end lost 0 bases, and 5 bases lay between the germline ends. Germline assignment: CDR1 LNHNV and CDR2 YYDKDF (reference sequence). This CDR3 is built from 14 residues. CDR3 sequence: CATSRALSTDTQYF. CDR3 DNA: TGTGCCACCAGCAGAGCCCTTAGCACAGATACGCAGTATTTT.